The rows below give T cell receptor beta chains drawn from one sample of a study of T cell responses to AZD1222 COVID-19 vaccine. Data came from immunoSEQ multiplex PCR; TCRdb stores just in-frame clones and leaves some out. This table has more than 140,000 clones, about 90% appearing once. Sequenced here: peripheral blood, sampled on day 0 of AZD1222 vaccination. The receptors originated from an adult in good health. The conserved cysteine and the conserved F or W are not part of the CDR3 here. The order of the fields is V gene, J gene, CDR3 protein.

>TRBV4-3|TRBJ2-3
ASSQDRLATQY
>TRBV4-2|TRBJ1-2
ASSQVRAANYGYT
>TRBV28|TRBJ2-7
ASSTTGGLSYEQY
>TRBV5-6|TRBJ1-5
ASSRGRHSNQPQH
>TRBV7-9|TRBJ2-3
ASSLGLSLTDTQY
>TRBV9|TRBJ1-1
ASSVDWTGTEAF
>TRBV18|TRBJ2-7
ASSPRAREGEQY
>TRBV7-9|TRBJ2-6
ASRTSGKSGANVLT
>TRBV28|TRBJ1-5
ASTRGQNQPQH
>TRBV10-3|TRBJ2-1
AIRGRDGYNEQF
>TRBV6-5|TRBJ2-1
ASSPTGSSYNEQF
>TRBV5-5|TRBJ1-2
ASSGRTETMDT
>TRBV6-5|TRBJ2-7
ASDRGPYEQY
>TRBV2|TRBJ2-7
ASSWSGTTYEQY
>TRBV7-6|TRBJ2-1
ASSLEAGGALWNEQF
>TRBV6-5|TRBJ2-7
ARTGGGLDEQY
>TRBV6-2/TRBV6-3|TRBJ2-5
ASSYNAQGTQY
>TRBV29-1|TRBJ2-1
SVVAGESSAYNEQF
>TRBV7-2|TRBJ2-7
ASSPGDPPYEQY
>TRBV18|TRBJ2-5
ASSPPNEGRETQY
>TRBV20-1|TRBJ2-7
SQQGSYEQY
>TRBV30|TRBJ1-6
AWSLAGSSYNSPLH
>TRBV6-5|TRBJ2-1
ASHGLGSYNEQF
>TRBV7-9|TRBJ1-6
ASSPGQYNSPLH
>TRBV6-6|TRBJ2-3
ASSPDWDTDTQY
>TRBV7-2|TRBJ2-1
ASSQTGQGIYNEQF
>TRBV12-3/TRBV12-4|TRBJ2-1
ASSAQGTEQF
>TRBV27|TRBJ2-6
ASSHNSGGANVLT
>TRBV11-2|TRBJ2-2
ASSLVATSGRVAGELF
>TRBV28|TRBJ1-2
ASSLTGQQANYGYT